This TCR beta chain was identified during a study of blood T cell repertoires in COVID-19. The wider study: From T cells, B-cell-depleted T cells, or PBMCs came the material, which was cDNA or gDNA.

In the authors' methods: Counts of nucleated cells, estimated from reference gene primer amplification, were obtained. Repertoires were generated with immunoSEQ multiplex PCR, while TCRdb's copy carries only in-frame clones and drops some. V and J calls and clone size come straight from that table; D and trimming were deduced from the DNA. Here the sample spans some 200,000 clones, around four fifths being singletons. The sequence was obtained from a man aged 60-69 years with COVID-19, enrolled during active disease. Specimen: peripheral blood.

CDR3 residues: CASSLSQGAEAFF. CDR3 sequence (DNA): TGCGCCAGCAGCTTGTCTCAGGGCGCTGAAGCTTTCTTT. The rearrangement joins TRBV5-1 to TRBJ1-1; the D gene is possibly TRBD1 (5 bases). CDR1 is SGHRS, CDR2 YFSETQ, per germline. The V gene lost 1 base and the J gene lost 6 bases, with 10 bases spanning the gap. This CDR3 is 13 amino acids long.